This T cell receptor (beta chain) was sequenced in a study of cytomegalovirus exposure and HLA in healthy donors. This PCR relied on a set of 60 Vbeta primers and 13 Jbeta primers. Method: immunoSEQ multiplex PCR; TCRdb's copy keeps in-frame clones and lacks some. Altogether about 180,000 clones are present, about 85% being singletons, with the ten largest covering 1%. The material sequenced was PBMCs. The origin of this receptor is a boy between 2 and 10 years old in good health and CMV-seronegative.

This CDR3 is CSVRTSSTDTQYF. The CDR3 nucleotides are TGCAGCGTCCGGACTTCTAGCACAGATACGCAGTATTTT. The chain is built from TRBV29-1 and TRBJ2-3; tentatively, D is TRBD2 (5 bases). The CDR3 has 13 amino acids. V lost 6 bases, J lost 0 bases, and 10 bases lay in between. Germline V gene lookup returns CDR1 SQVTM and CDR2 ANQGSEA.